The 2 T cell receptor beta chains in this list originate from one sample, sequenced in a study of blood T cell repertoires in COVID-19. Data came from immunoSEQ multiplex PCR; TCRdb stores just in-frame clones and leaves some out. The sample has 200,000 to 250,000 clones, 70% to 90% seen once; the top ten hold approximately 12%. What was sequenced was peripheral blood. The receptors here all came from a woman under 30 who had recovered from COVID-19.

The V gene is TRBV28, the J gene TRBJ1-2, with D uncertain. Germline loops: CDR1 MDHEN, CDR2 SYDVKM. The V end was cut by 2 bases, the J end by 7 bases, with 8 bases between. This CDR3 spans 12 amino acids. CDR3 DNA: TGTGCCAGCAGTTTAAACGGACTTGGCTACACCTTC. It codes for CASSLNGLGYTF.

The CDR3 coding sequence is TGTGCCAGCAGCGCTACCGGGACTAGGACCAATGAGCAGTTCTTC. Translation: CASSATGTRTNEQFF. The chain combines TRBV7-9 with TRBJ2-1, with 8 nucleotides matching TRBD2. Germline CDR1 reads SEHNR; CDR2 reads FQNEAQ (reference sequence). The CDR3 spans 15 residues. Unmatched junction bases numbered 9, after V lost 5 bases and J lost 6 bases. Drawing the rest from reference TRBV7-9 and TRBJ2-1, the complete variable domain is DTGVSQNPRHKITKRGQNVTFRCDPISEHNRLYWYRQTLGQGPEFLTYFQNEAQLEKSRLLSDRFSAERPKGSFSTLEIQRTEQGDSAMYLCASSATGTRTNEQFFGPGTRLTVL.